The present TCR beta chain was sequenced within a study of shared clonotypes between healthy human individuals. Whole-study context: Two women and three men aged 18 to 49 made up the donors.

About this clone: The antigen remains undetermined.

From germline, CDR1 is SGHTA and CDR2 FQGNSA. Trimming took 6 bases from V and 5 from J, leaving 23 bases between them. This CDR3 comprises 16 residues. Naivety among CD8 cells was defined by CD45RO negativity and positive CCR7 selection, thereby excluding terminally differentiated effector memory CD45RA+ cells. All participating donors were Caucasian adults from Nashville, Tennessee. The study, taken as a whole, reports: The study found lower generation probabilities in non-shared clonotypes than in those shared by all four donors.

Each PCR replicate from the sorted subsets contained 200 to 250 ng DNA, which is about 30,000 T cell genomes. Sequencing was performed with immunoSEQ multiplex PCR; in TCRdb, only in-frame clones are kept and a portion is missing. The table records roughly 890,000 clones, about 92% of them present only once. This TCR was sampled from a man aged 25 to 40 in good health. The sequenced sample consisted of naive CD8+ T cells sorted from blood. The rearrangement links TRBV7-2 to TRBJ2-7; D is possibly TRBD1 or TRBD2 (6 bases each). The DNA for the CDR3 is TGTGCCAGCAGGGGGACCCGGGGGCAGGGTAGCGACGAGCAGTACTTC. Amino acids: CASRGTRGQGSDEQYF.